This entry is about one T cell receptor (beta chain). The target antigen is unknown. Measured with immunoSEQ multiplex PCR; TCRdb has only the in-frame clones, and not every one. The sample includes roughly 30,000 clones, about four fifths of them seen just once. The length of the CDR3 is 12 residues. Per germline, CDR1 SGHVS and CDR2 FNYEAQ. V was trimmed by 5 bases and J by 0 bases, leaving 3 bases between them. The data derive from a study of graft-versus-host responses after intestinal transplantation. Study-level information: Multivisceral, liver-intestinal, or isolated intestinal transplants were received by the recipients. Anti-thymocyte globulin induction was given to all recipients, followed by tacrolimus and steroids for roughly 3 years.

The chain uses TRBV7-6 and TRBJ2-3; D not resolved. This receptor was identified in a human donor who received an intestinal transplant. This specimen was unstimulated CD8+ T cells sorted from spleen or lymph node cells, taken before intestinal transplant. CDR3 residues: CASSLSTDTQYF. The DNA of the CDR3 is TGTGCCAGCAGCCTTAGCACAGATACGCAGTATTTT.